Each of the 9 T cell receptor beta chains below was sequenced from the same sample in a study of blood T cell repertoires in COVID-19. The data were produced by immunoSEQ multiplex PCR, yet TCRdb's version contains in-frame clones alone and is incomplete. The data show more than 200,000 clones, around nine tenths seen once. The material sequenced was PBMCs or T cells enriched from blood (not recorded which). All receptors come from a woman in her forties or fifties who had recovered from COVID-19.

The chain joins TRBV27 to TRBJ1-2; 7 bases are a match to TRBD1. The V gene end was trimmed by 4 bases and the J gene end by 6 bases; junction bases not matched to a gene: 8. The CDR3 runs 14 residues. The V gene's germline CDR1 is MNHEY and CDR2 SMNVEV (reference sequence). Here the CDR3 DNA reads TGTGCCAGCAGTTCCGGCCTACAGGGGAATGGCTACACCTTC. Translating it yields CASSSGLQGNGYTF.

On this clone: The sample contains more than one DNA sequence encoding this CDR3. The V call is TRBV19, the J call TRBJ1-5, with TRBD1 identical over 8 bases. Germline V gene lookup returns CDR1 LNHDA and CDR2 SQIVND (reference sequence). The CDR3 totals 14 residues. Trimming at V came to 3 bases and at J to 6 bases, leaving 4 bases not matched to a gene. CDR3 amino acids: CASSIGQGAQPQHF. The CDR3 DNA reads as TGTGCCAGTAGTATTGGACAGGGTGCTCAGCCCCAGCATTTT.

The chain is built from TRBV19 and TRBJ2-1; TRBD2 aligns across 10 bases. J was trimmed by 4 bases and V by 8 bases; bases with no gene match: 14. The CDR3 covers 17 residues. Germline CDR1 is LNHDA and CDR2 is SQIVND (reference sequence). The CDR3 DNA sequence: TGTGCCAGTCATAGGGAGGATGGACTAGCGGATTACAATGAGCAGTTCTTC. It translates to CASHREDGLADYNEQFF.

The chain combines TRBV5-4 with TRBJ2-1; 12 bases align to TRBD2. CDR3 length: 20 amino acids. Looked up from germline, CDR1 is SGHNT and CDR2 is YYREEE (reference sequence). The V and J ends lost 0 bases and 8 bases, in that order; junction bases with no gene match: 18. For the CDR3, the DNA is TGTGCCAGCAGCTTGGTCCTACTAGCGGGAGGAGCCAACCCTCTCGATGAGCAGTTCTTC. Protein sequence: CASSLVLLAGGANPLDEQFF.

The chain carries TRBV29-1 and TRBJ2-7, with 7 positions matching TRBD1. The V and J ends lost 7 bases and 1 base, in that order; junction bases with no gene match: 1. CDR1 and CDR2 (germline): SQVTM, ANQGSEA. This CDR3 spans 11 amino acids. The CDR3 region is CSGTGSYEQYF. In DNA, the CDR3 is TGCAGCGGGACAGGATCCTACGAGCAGTACTTC.

V gene TRBV9 combines with J gene TRBJ1-3, with D perhaps matching TRBD1 (5 bases). This CDR3 spans 13 amino acids. The V end was cut by 4 bases, the J end by 8 bases, with 13 bases between. Germline-derived CDR1 and CDR2 are SGDLS and YYNGEE. The CDR3 DNA reads as TGTGCCAGCAGCCCACAGGAACGTGACACCATATATTTT. It codes for CASSPQERDTIYF.

V gene TRBV14 combines with J gene TRBJ2-1; 10 bases fit TRBD1. Germline V gene data show CDR1 as SGHDN and CDR2 as FVKESK. The junction had 15 bases not matched to a gene; V was cut back by 4 bases and J by 3 bases. There are 19 residues in the CDR3. DNA for the CDR3: TGTGCCAGCAGCCCACCTGGACAGGGGGGCCGGTTTGGCTACAATGAGCAGTTCTTC. Amino acid sequence: CASSPPGQGGRFGYNEQFF.

The chain uses TRBV7-9 and TRBJ2-1; 8 positions agree with TRBD2. Germline V gives CDR1 SEHNR, CDR2 FQNEAQ (reference sequence). This CDR3 comprises 16 residues. Unmatched junction bases numbered 5, after V lost 4 bases and J lost 0 bases. DNA for the CDR3: TGTGCCAGCAGCTCGACTAGCGCCAGCTCCTACAATGAGCAGTTCTTC. The encoded protein is CASSSTSASSYNEQFF.

In regard to this clone: Other DNA sequences in the same sample also yield this CDR3. The genes are TRBV4-1 and TRBJ2-2, with 7 bases that match TRBD2. Germline assignment: CDR1 MGHRA and CDR2 YSYEKL. V lost 3 bases, J lost 4 bases, and 2 bases stayed unmatched. This CDR3 region has 14 residues. DNA for the CDR3: TGCGCCAGCAGCCAGACGGGAGGCACCGGGGAGCTGTTTTTT. Translated: CASSQTGGTGELFF.